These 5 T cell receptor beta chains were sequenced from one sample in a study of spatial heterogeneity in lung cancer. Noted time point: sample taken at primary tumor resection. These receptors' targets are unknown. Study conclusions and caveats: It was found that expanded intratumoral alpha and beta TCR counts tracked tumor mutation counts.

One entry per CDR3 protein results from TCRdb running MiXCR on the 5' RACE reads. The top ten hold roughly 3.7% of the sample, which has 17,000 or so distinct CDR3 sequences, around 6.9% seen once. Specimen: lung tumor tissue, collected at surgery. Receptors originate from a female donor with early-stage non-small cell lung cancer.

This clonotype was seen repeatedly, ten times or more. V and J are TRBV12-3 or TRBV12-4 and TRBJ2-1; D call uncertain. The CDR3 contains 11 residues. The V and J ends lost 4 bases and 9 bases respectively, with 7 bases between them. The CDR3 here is CASSYRAEQFF. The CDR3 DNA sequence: TGTGCCAGCAGTTATAGGGCTGAGCAGTTCTTC.

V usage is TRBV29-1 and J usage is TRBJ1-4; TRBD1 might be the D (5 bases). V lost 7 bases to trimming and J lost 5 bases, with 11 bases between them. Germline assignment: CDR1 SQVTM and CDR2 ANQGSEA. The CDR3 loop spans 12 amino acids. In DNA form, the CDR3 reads TGCAGCGGCGGGAGGGGAAATGAAAAACTGTTTTTT. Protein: CSGGRGNEKLFF.

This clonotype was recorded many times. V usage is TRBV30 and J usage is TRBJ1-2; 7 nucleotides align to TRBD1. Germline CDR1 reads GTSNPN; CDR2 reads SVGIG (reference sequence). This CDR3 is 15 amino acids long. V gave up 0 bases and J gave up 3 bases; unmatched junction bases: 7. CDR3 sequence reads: CAWSVPRGADYGYTF. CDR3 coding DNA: TGTGCCTGGAGTGTACCCAGGGGGGCGGACTATGGCTACACCTTC.

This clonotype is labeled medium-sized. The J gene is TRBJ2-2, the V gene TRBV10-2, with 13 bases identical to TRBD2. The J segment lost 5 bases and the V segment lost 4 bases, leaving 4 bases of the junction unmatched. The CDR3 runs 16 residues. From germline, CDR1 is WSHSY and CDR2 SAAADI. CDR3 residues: CASSAGTSGITGELFF. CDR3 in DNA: TGCGCCAGCAGTGCTGGGACTAGCGGGATAACCGGGGAGCTGTTTTTT.

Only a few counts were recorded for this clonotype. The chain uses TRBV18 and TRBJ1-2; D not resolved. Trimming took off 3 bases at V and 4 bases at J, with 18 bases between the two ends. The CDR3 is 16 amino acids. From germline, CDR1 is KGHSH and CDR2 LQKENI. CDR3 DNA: TGTGCCAGCTCACCCTCTTCTCCAGGACTTCTCTATGGCTACACCTTC. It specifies CASSPSSPGLLYGYTF.